What follows are 29 T cell receptor beta chains derived from one specimen sequenced in a study of T cell responses to AZD1222 COVID-19 vaccine. Measured with immunoSEQ multiplex PCR; TCRdb has only the in-frame clones, and not every one. The sample has 120,000 to 150,000 clones; approximately 91% are singletons. The sample here was peripheral blood, taken 28 days after the second AZD1222 dose. The receptors stem from an adult who received the AZD1222 COVID-19 vaccine.

The V call is TRBV11-2, the J call TRBJ2-5; the match to TRBD1 covers 7 bases. The CDR3 extends over 14 amino acids. Germline lookup yields CDR1 SGHAT and CDR2 FQNNGV. The V and J ends lost 5 bases and 5 bases, in that order; junction bases with no gene match: 8. The CDR3 loop reads CASSGRGFGETQYF. The CDR3 DNA is TGTGCCAGCAGCGGCAGGGGGTTCGGGGAGACCCAGTACTTC. The full variable domain, in which reference TRBV11-2 and TRBJ2-5 provide the parts outside the CDR3, is EAGVAQSPRYKIIEKRQSVAFWCNPISGHATLYWYQQILGQGPKLLIQFQNNGVVDDSQLPKDRFSAERLKGVDSTLKIQPAKLEDSAVYLCASSGRGFGETQYFGPGTRLLVL.

The V call is TRBV5-1, the J call TRBJ2-5; 8 bases fit TRBD2. The V gene end was trimmed by 4 bases and the J gene end by 4 bases; junction bases not matched to a gene: 9. Looked up from germline, CDR1 is SGHRS and CDR2 is YFSETQ. CDR3 length: 15 amino acids. The CDR3 nucleotides read TGCGCCAGCAGCCCATTAGGGACTAGTGGAGAGACCCAGTACTTC. Translated, it gives CASSPLGTSGETQYF.

V is TRBV6-5 and J is TRBJ1-6; 9 bases map to TRBD1. In germline, CDR1 is MNHEY, CDR2 SVGAGI. CDR3 length: 15 amino acids. V lost 1 base, J lost 8 bases, and 3 bases stayed unmatched. The CDR3 is CASSYWGQGDSPLHF. CDR3 in DNA: TGTGCCAGCAGTTACTGGGGACAGGGTGATTCACCCCTCCACTTT.

The genes are TRBV2 and TRBJ2-2, with D possibly matching TRBD2 (5 bases). Trimming cost V 6 bases and J 4 bases, with 18 bases left between them. The CDR3 covers 16 residues. The V gene's germline CDR1 is SNHLY and CDR2 FYNNEI. In nucleotides, the CDR3 is TGTGCCAGCAGCACGGTCGGGGTAGATTCCACCGGGGAGCTGTTTTTT. It yields the protein CASSTVGVDSTGELFF. Looking up the rest from reference TRBV2 and TRBJ2-2 gives the full variable domain: EPEVTQTPSHQVTQMGQEVILRCVPISNHLYFYWYRQILGQKVEFLVSFYNNEISEKSEIFDDQFSVERPDGSNFTLKIRSTKLEDSAMYFCASSTVGVDSTGELFFGEGSRLTVL.

The V and J genes are TRBV4-1 and TRBJ1-5; 9 nucleotides align to TRBD1. There are 15 residues in the CDR3. Germline CDR1 and CDR2: MGHRA and YSYEKL. V lost 7 bases and J lost 1; bases outside the gene matches: 5. The CDR3 nucleotides are TGCGCCAGCAATCCGGGACAGGGAAGCAATCAGCCCCAGCATTTT. This translates into CASNPGQGSNQPQHF.

The rearrangement uses TRBV11-2 and TRBJ1-1; 8 bases agree with TRBD1. The junction had 14 bases not matched to a gene; V was cut back by 5 bases and J by 0 bases. CDR1 is SGHAT and CDR2 is FQNNGV in the germline V gene. The CDR3 has 18 residues. The CDR3 sequence is CASSARTGPASMNTEAFF. The CDR3 nucleotides read TGTGCCAGCAGCGCCCGGACAGGGCCGGCGTCAATGAACACTGAAGCTTTCTTT.

The chain joins TRBV4-2 to TRBJ1-1; D unresolved. This CDR3 comprises 14 residues. The germline V gene encodes CDR1 LGHNA and CDR2 YNFKEQ. V shed 2 bases and J shed 2 bases, with 9 bases lying between them. The CDR3 DNA reads TGTGCCAGCAGCCAACGGGGTCAAAACACTGAAGCTTTCTTT. This encodes CASSQRGQNTEAFF.

The genes are TRBV29-1 and TRBJ1-1; D is possibly TRBD1 (6 bases). Between the trimmed V and J ends, which lost 3 bases and 8 bases, there was a span of 13 bases. CDR1 and CDR2 from the germline V gene are SQVTM and ANQGSEA. The CDR3 is made up of 12 amino acids. CDR3 DNA sequence: TGCAGCGTTGACAGGGGCCCTTGGGAAGCTTTCTTT. This translates into CSVDRGPWEAFF.

The V and J genes are TRBV6-5 and TRBJ1-4; D is uncertain. The V gene's germline CDR1 is MNHEY and CDR2 SVGAGI. The germline V and J ends were trimmed by 0 bases and 7 bases, with 15 bases remaining between them. CDR3 length equals 16 residues. The CDR3 reads CASSYSWAGSSEKLFF. The CDR3 DNA is TGTGCCAGCAGTTACTCTTGGGCGGGGTCCAGTGAAAAACTGTTTTTT.

The CDR3 nucleotides read TGCAGCTCCCGGACAGAGAACTATGGCTACACCTTC. Translating it yields CSSRTENYGYTF. The chain joins TRBV29-1 to TRBJ1-2; possibly TRBD1 for D (6 bases). The V gene lost 8 bases and the J gene lost 2 bases, with 12 bases spanning the gap. The germline V gene encodes CDR1 SQVTM and CDR2 ANQGSEA. The CDR3 sequence is 12 residues long.

As concerns this clone: In the same sample, other DNA sequences code for this CDR3. The rearrangement uses TRBV6-5 and TRBJ2-1, with 9 bases aligning to TRBD2. The CDR3 length is 15 residues. The V segment lost 6 bases and the J segment 4 bases; nucleotides outside the gene matches: 7. Germline values: CDR1 MNHEY, CDR2 SVGAGI. The CDR3 spells CASRLAGGTYNEQFF. CDR3 DNA: TGTGCCAGCAGACTAGCGGGCGGGACTTACAATGAGCAGTTCTTC.

The J gene is TRBJ1-1, the V gene TRBV2; 9 bases match TRBD1. Losses at the gene ends were 2 bases for V and 11 bases for J; bases not matched to a gene: 6. CDR1 is SNHLY and CDR2 is FYNNEI in the germline V gene. This CDR3 contains 13 residues. The CDR3 reads CASSERLDRGAFF. The CDR3 region has the DNA TGTGCCAGCAGTGAAAGGCTTGACAGGGGGGCTTTCTTT.

V and J are TRBV30 and TRBJ1-2; D is undetermined. V lost 2 bases to trimming and J lost 5 bases, with 15 bases between them. CDR3 length: 14 amino acids. CDR1 GTSNPN and CDR2 SVGIG come from the germline V gene (reference sequence). CDR3 protein: CAWSSVSQRYGYTF. The CDR3 DNA reads as TGTGCCTGGAGTTCGGTTTCACAGCGGTATGGCTACACCTTC.

The V gene is TRBV5-1, the J gene TRBJ2-5; 8 positions match TRBD2. The V and J ends lost 0 bases and 5 bases, in that order; junction bases with no gene match: 6. The CDR3 runs to 15 residues. Germline lookup yields CDR1 SGHRS and CDR2 YFSETQ. The DNA for the CDR3 is TGCGCCAGCAGCTTGGAAGCGGGAGCTGGTGAGACCCAGTACTTC. It encodes CASSLEAGAGETQYF.

V is TRBV6-5 and J is TRBJ2-1; D might be TRBD2 (6 bases). V was shortened by 5 bases and J by 3 bases, with 14 bases between the two germline ends. From germline, CDR1 is MNHEY and CDR2 SVGAGI. CDR3 size: 15 residues. The CDR3 region has the DNA TGTGCCAGCAGTCGTATAAATAGCGGCTACAATGAGCAGTTCTTC. Its protein product is CASSRINSGYNEQFF.

The V gene is TRBV4-1, the J gene TRBJ2-6; 9 nucleotides agree with TRBD2. The CDR3 has 18 residues. J was trimmed by 0 bases and V by 2 bases; bases with no gene match: 5. Looked up from germline, CDR1 is MGHRA and CDR2 is YSYEKL. The CDR3 region is CASSQISGSDSGANVLTF. The DNA of the CDR3 is TGCGCCAGCAGCCAAATTAGCGGGAGTGACTCTGGGGCCAACGTCCTGACTTTC.

CDR3 sequence (DNA): TGTGCCACCAGCAGGGAAGCCCGGCGACTCCGTAATTCACCCCTCCACTTT. Its protein product is CATSREARRLRNSPLHF. The chain links TRBV15 to TRBJ1-6; D not resolved. Germline assignment: CDR1 LNHNV and CDR2 YYDKDF (reference sequence). The V end was cut by 3 bases, the J end by 6 bases, with 18 bases between. This CDR3 has 17 amino acids.

V is TRBV27 and J is TRBJ1-3; D ambiguous. V lost 2 bases and J 3 bases, leaving 5 bases between the germline ends. Germline V gene data show CDR1 as MNHEY and CDR2 as SMNVEV (reference sequence). CDR3 size: 13 residues. The DNA for the CDR3 is TGTGCCAGCAGTTTAATAGGTGGAAACACCATATATTTT. Its translation: CASSLIGGNTIYF.

V usage is TRBV9 and J usage is TRBJ1-3, with D hard to call. The CDR3 spans 15 residues. V was pared by 3 bases and J by 0 bases, with 10 bases between. The germline gives CDR1 SGDLS, CDR2 YYNGEE. For the CDR3, the DNA is TGTGCCAGCAGCGCTGACCCACTCTCTGGAAACACCATATATTTT. As protein: CASSADPLSGNTIYF.

The chain carries TRBV6-5 and TRBJ2-5, with TRBD1 matching over 7 bases. V gave up 6 bases and J gave up 4 bases; unmatched junction bases: 8. Germline assignment: CDR1 MNHEY and CDR2 SVGAGI. The CDR3 covers 14 residues. DNA of the CDR3: TGTGCCAGCAGGGCTTCCAGGGGGAGAGAGACCCAGTACTTC. This translates into CASRASRGRETQYF.

As DNA, the CDR3 is TGTGCCAGCAGCCAAGATATAGTAGCGGGGGTGAATACGCAGTATTTT. It specifies CASSQDIVAGVNTQYF. This chain links TRBV14 with TRBJ2-3; 9 bases fit TRBD2. Trimming at V came to 0 bases and at J to 7 bases, leaving 8 bases not matched to a gene. The CDR3 has 16 amino acids. Per germline, CDR1 SGHDN and CDR2 FVKESK.

CDR3 amino acids: CASSLNWGQGSNQPQHF. CDR3 bases: TGCGCCAGCAGCCTCAACTGGGGACAGGGTAGCAATCAGCCCCAGCATTTT. The V and J genes are TRBV4-1 and TRBJ1-5; TRBD1 aligns across 9 bases. Germline V gene data show CDR1 as MGHRA and CDR2 as YSYEKL. This CDR3 comprises 17 residues. V shed 4 bases and J 0 bases; nucleotides not matched to a gene: 7.

Concerning this clone: One end of the junction fails to match germline, which may point to a read error. The CDR3 bases are TGTGCTAGCAGCTTGGGACAAGGCACAGATACGCAGTATTTT. As protein: CASSLGQGTDTQYF. The genes are TRBV7-7 and TRBJ2-3, with D possibly TRBD1 on 6 matching bases. This CDR3 comprises 14 residues. Germline V lookup: CDR1 SSHAT, CDR2 FNYEAQ (reference sequence).

V is TRBV7-9 and J is TRBJ2-7, with D possibly TRBD2 on 6 matching bases. In germline, CDR1 is SEHNR, CDR2 FQNEAQ (reference sequence). V lost 5 bases and J lost 3, with 20 bases in between. The CDR3 is made up of 16 amino acids. CDR3 in DNA: TGTGCCAGCAGCCCGCCCCGGACTACCATCGGCTACGAGCAGTACTTC. Translating it yields CASSPPRTTIGYEQYF.

A single count supports this clone. The V and J genes are TRBV3-1 (or the pseudogene TRBV3-2) and TRBJ1-2; 7 bases line up with TRBD1. The CDR3 runs 16 residues. Germline CDR1 LGHDT, CDR2 YNNKEL (reference sequence). V trimming: 4 bases; J trimming: 0 bases; junction bases outside the gene matches: 8. The CDR3 DNA sequence: TGTGCCAGCAGCCGAACGGACAGGCCCGCTAACTATGGCTACACCTTC. The encoded protein is CASSRTDRPANYGYTF.

The chain has TRBV5-1 and TRBJ2-1, with D possibly being TRBD2 (6 bases). Germline assignment: CDR1 SGHRS and CDR2 YFSETQ. V lost 4 bases and J 6 bases, leaving 14 bases between the germline ends. The CDR3 totals 14 residues. The CDR3 loop reads CASSLPSDLNEQFF. CDR3 DNA: TGCGCCAGCAGCCTCCCTAGCGACCTCAATGAGCAGTTCTTC.

This chain joins TRBV9 and TRBJ1-3; no definite D call. The CDR3 length is 15 residues. V lost 3 bases to trimming and J lost 0 bases, with 10 bases between them. Germline V lookup: CDR1 SGDLS, CDR2 YYNGEE. The CDR3 nucleotides read TGTGCCAGCAGCGGAGAGGAACTCTCTGGAAACACCATATATTTT. This encodes CASSGEELSGNTIYF.

This clone turned up a few times. The rearrangement links TRBV19 to TRBJ1-3; 7 nucleotides align to TRBD1. Trimming removed 2 bases from V and 4 bases from J; junction bases left unmatched: 8. CDR3 length: 16 amino acids. In germline, CDR1 is LNHDA, CDR2 SQIVND (reference sequence). The CDR3 sequence is CASSISNRGFGNTIYF. DNA of the CDR3: TGTGCCAGTAGTATATCTAACAGGGGTTTCGGAAACACCATATATTTT. Variable domain in full (rest from reference TRBV19 and TRBJ1-3): DGGITQSPKYLFRKEGQNVTLSCEQNLNHDAMYWYRQDPGQGLRLIYYSQIVNDFQKGDIAEGYSVSREKKESFPLTVTSAQKNPTAFYLCASSISNRGFGNTIYFGEGSWLTVV.

The chain recombines TRBV6-5 with TRBJ1-1, with no clear D. The V end lost 0 bases, the J end lost 4 bases, and 12 bases lay between the germline ends. CDR1 and CDR2 from the germline V gene are MNHEY and SVGAGI. The length of the CDR3 is 15 residues. CDR3 sequence: CASSYSRGFSTEAFF. DNA of the CDR3: TGTGCCAGCAGTTACTCCCGGGGTTTCAGCACTGAAGCTTTCTTT.